This T cell receptor (beta chain) was identified during a study of blood T cell repertoires in COVID-19. The method was immunoSEQ multiplex PCR; TCRdb's version includes in-frame clones alone and lacks a portion of them. Among 100,000 to 150,000 clones listed, around 80% were seen once. The CDR3 is made up of 13 amino acids. Germline V gene sequence: CDR1 LNHDA, CDR2 SQIVND (reference sequence). Trimming cost V 6 bases and J 3 bases, with 9 bases left between them. The TCR comes from a man aged 40-49 years with active or convalescent COVID-19. Sequenced: peripheral blood. This rearrangement joins TRBV19 to TRBJ1-5; D call uncertain. CDR3 DNA sequence: TGTGCCAGTAGCGACACGGCCAATCAGCCCCAGCATTTT. It encodes CASSDTANQPQHF.